This note documents a single TCR beta chain sequence. Its antigen is not known. V gave up 4 bases and J gave up 7 bases; unmatched junction bases: 19. CDR1 SGDLS and CDR2 YYNGEE come from the germline V gene. The CDR3 totals 17 residues. This table comes from immunoSEQ multiplex PCR, and its TCRdb copy is limited to in-frame clones, with some not included. The sample comprises some 96,000 clones, 92% of which are singletons, and less than 3.5% rests with the top ten. This record comes from a study of PD-1 blockade in classical Hodgkin lymphoma. Study results and caveats: Complete responders started with a diversity level that resembled newly diagnosed patients at baseline. Significant TCR diversity gains by C4D1 occurred in CD4+ but not CD8+ cells.

All the patients suffered relapse after autologous stem cell transplantation, and brentuximab vedotin exposure differed. Here the sequenced sample was peripheral blood mononuclear cells (PBMCs), taken at baseline. The chain has TRBV9 and TRBJ1-2; TRBD1 matches 7 bases. The sequence derives from a human donor with classical Hodgkin lymphoma. The CDR3 coding sequence is TGTGCCAGCAGCTCAAGGCCCGGACAGGACGTCTTGGGTGGCTACACCTTC. This translates into CASSSRPGQDVLGGYTF.